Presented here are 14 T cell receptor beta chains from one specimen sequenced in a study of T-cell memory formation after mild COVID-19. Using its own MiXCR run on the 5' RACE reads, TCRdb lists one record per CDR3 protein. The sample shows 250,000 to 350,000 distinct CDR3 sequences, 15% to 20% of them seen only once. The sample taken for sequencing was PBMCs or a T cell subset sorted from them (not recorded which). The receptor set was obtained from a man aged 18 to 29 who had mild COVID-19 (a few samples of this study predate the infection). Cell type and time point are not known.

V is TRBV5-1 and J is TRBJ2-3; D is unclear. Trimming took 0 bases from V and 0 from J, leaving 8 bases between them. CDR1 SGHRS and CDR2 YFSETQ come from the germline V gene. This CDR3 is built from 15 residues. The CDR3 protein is CASSLAASSTDTQYF. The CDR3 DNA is TGCGCCAGCAGCTTGGCGGCTTCGAGCACAGATACGCAGTATTTT.

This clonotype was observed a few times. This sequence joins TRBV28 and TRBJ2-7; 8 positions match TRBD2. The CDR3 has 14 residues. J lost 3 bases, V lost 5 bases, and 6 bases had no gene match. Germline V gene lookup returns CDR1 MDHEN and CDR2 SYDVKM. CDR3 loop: CASSAGGAIYEQYV. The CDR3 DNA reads TGTGCCAGCAGTGCCGGGGGGGCCATCTACGAGCAGTACGTC.

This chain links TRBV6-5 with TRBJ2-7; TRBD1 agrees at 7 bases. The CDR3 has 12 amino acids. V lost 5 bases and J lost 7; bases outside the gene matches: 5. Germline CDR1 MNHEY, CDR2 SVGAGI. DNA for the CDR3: TGTGCCAGCAGTCAACAGGGGCGGGAGCAGTACTTC. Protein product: CASSQQGREQYF.

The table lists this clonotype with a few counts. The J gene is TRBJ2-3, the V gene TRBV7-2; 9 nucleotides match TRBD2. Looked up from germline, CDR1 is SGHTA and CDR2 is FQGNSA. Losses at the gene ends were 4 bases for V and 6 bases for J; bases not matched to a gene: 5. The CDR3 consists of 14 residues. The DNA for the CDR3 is TGTGCCAGCAGCTCCGGACTAGCGTCGGATACGCAGTATTTT. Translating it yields CASSSGLASDTQYF.

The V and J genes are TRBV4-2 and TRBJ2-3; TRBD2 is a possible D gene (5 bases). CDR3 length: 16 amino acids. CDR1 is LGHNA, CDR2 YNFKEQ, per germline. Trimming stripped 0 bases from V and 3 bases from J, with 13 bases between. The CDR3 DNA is TGTGCCAGCAGCCAAGAGGGTAGCGTTGGTACAGATACGCAGTATTTT. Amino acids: CASSQEGSVGTDTQYF.

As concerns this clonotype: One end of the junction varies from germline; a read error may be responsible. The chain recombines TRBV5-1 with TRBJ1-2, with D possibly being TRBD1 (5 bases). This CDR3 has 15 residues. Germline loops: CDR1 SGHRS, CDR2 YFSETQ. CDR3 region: CASSLDGRDHYGYTF. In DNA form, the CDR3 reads TGTGCCAGCAGCTTAGACGGCAGGGATCACTATGGCTACACCTTC. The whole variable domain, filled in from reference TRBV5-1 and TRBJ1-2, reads KAGVTQTPRYLIKTRGQQVTLSCSPISGHRSVSWYQQTPGQGLQFLFEYFSETQRNKGNFPGRFSGRQFSNSRSEMNVSTLELGDSALYLCASSLDGRDHYGYTFGSGTRLTVV.

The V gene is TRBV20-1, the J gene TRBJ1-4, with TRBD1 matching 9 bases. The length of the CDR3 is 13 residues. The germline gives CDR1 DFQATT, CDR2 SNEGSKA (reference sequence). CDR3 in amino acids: CSLPGQGSEKLFF. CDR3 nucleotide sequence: TGCAGCCTCCCGGGACAGGGCTCTGAAAAACTGTTTTTT.

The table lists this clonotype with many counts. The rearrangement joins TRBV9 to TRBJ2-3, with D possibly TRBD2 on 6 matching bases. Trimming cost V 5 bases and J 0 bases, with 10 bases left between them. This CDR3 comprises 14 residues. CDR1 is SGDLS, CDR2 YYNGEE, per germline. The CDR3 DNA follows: TGTGCCAGCAGTTCGGCGGGGAGCACAGATACGCAGTATTTT. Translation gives CASSSAGSTDTQYF.

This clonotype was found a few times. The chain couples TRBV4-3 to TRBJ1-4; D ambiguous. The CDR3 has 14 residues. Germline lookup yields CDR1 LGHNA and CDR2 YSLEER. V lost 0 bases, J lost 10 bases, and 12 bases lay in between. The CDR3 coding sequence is TGCGCCAGCAGCCAAGATCCCTTAGTCGGAAAACTGTTTTTT. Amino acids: CASSQDPLVGKLFF.

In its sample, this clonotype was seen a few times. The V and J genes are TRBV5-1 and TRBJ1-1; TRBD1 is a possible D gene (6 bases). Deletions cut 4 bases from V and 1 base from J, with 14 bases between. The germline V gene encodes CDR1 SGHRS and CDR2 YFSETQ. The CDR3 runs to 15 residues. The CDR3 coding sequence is TGCGCCAGCAGCCATGGGGGGCGTCCGAACACTGAAGCTTTCTTT. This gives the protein CASSHGGRPNTEAFF. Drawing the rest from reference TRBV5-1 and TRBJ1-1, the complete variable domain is KAGVTQTPRYLIKTRGQQVTLSCSPISGHRSVSWYQQTPGQGLQFLFEYFSETQRNKGNFPGRFSGRQFSNSRSEMNVSTLELGDSALYLCASSHGGRPNTEAFFGQGTRLTVV.

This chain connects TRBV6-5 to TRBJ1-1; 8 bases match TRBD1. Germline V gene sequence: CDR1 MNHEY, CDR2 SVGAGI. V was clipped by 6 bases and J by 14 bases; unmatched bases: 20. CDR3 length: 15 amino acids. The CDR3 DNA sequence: TGTGCCAGCAGCTCTCATCCCCAGGGGGCAACAGGTGCGTTCTTT. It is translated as CASSSHPQGATGAFF.

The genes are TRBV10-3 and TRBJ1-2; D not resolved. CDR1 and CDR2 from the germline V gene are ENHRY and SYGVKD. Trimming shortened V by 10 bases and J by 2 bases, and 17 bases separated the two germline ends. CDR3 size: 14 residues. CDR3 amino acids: CATQHGEPNYGYTF. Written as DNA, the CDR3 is TGTGCCACGCAACACGGCGAACCCAACTATGGCTACACCTTC.

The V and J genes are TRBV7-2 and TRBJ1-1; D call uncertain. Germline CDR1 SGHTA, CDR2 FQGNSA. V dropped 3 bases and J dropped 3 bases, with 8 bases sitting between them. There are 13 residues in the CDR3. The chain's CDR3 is CASSLREDTEAFF. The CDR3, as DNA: TGTGCCAGCAGCTTGCGGGAGGACACTGAAGCTTTCTTT.

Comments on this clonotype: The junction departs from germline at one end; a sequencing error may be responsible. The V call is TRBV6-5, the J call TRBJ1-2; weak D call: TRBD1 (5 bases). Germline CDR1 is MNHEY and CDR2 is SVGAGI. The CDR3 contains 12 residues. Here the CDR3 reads CASSLAGNGFTF. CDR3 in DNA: TGTGCCAGCAGCCTGGCAGGGAACGGCTTCACCTTC.